Included here is one T cell receptor (beta chain) sequence, with context. The record originates from a study of control samples from healthy donors and cancer patients. Here immunoSEQ multiplex PCR was the method, and the copy in TCRdb shows in-frame clones only, minus some. This table has more than 100,000 clones, around 90% appearing once. V shed 1 base, J shed 3 bases, and the junction held 7 bases outside the gene matches. The CDR3 loop spans 16 amino acids. The germline gives CDR1 SGHVS, CDR2 FNYEAQ. The receptor was isolated from a man between 18 and 29 years old in good health. Sequences were obtained from blood. The chain joins TRBV7-6 to TRBJ2-7, with TRBD1 matching 9 bases. CDR3 in amino acids: CASSLGLGTGIYEQYF. Here the CDR3 DNA reads TGTGCCAGCAGCTTAGGGCTCGGGACAGGGATCTACGAGCAGTACTTC.